This TCR beta chain derives from a study of CD8+CD57+ T cells in acquired aplastic anemia. The wider study: Sorted CD4+ and CD8+ cells gave an average of roughly 3.3 ug of DNA. Study-wide points: A set of some 28 CD8+ CDR3 sequences was shared between patients and controls, and these sequences appeared highly expressed in patients. In CD8+ cells, Simpson's diversity showed no significant difference between patients and controls.

Profiles of TCR beta VDJ and CDR3 were generated from a genomic DNA template. Via MiXCR, TCRdb re-called the reads, giving one row per CDR3 protein. Of about 160,000 distinct CDR3 sequences listed, less than 50% are singletons. All patients picked for sequencing had shown, by flow cytometry, an expansion of CD8+CD57+ cells. Blood came from patients not yet given any therapy. In this sample, this clonotype turned up many times. Its specificity is unknown. The V end was cut by 3 bases, the J end by 3 bases, with 5 bases between. The CDR3 length is 12 residues. The germline CDR1 and CDR2 sequences are SGHTA and FQGNSA.

This chain connects TRBV7-2 to TRBJ2-5; D not resolved. Sequencing was done on a sample of sorted CD4+, CD8+, or CD8+CD57+ T cells (not recorded which) from PBMCs. The TCR sequence derives from a human donor with aplastic anemia. CDR3 coding DNA: TGTGCCAGCAGCTTTAGGAAAGAGACCCAGTACTTC. This codes for CASSFRKETQYF.